This T cell receptor (beta chain) was sequenced during a study of T cell responses to AZD1222 COVID-19 vaccine. Profiling relied on immunoSEQ multiplex PCR, and the TCRdb table lists in-frame clones only, not all of them. The sample consists of 130,000 or so clones, approximately 85% of them appearing once. Overall study results and limits: After the peak T cell response, and only then, were repertoires sampled. Clonal diversity may have been underestimated in mostly white British donors. Of spike-specific TCRs, nearly half reportedly target regions left unmutated in variants.

Of note for this clone: Antigen: not known.

Trimming shortened V by 3 bases and J by 4 bases, and 9 bases separated the two germline ends. The CDR3 is 13 residues long. Germline assignment: CDR1 SGHNT and CDR2 YYREEE (reference sequence). Source: peripheral blood, taken 28 days after the second dose of the MenACWY control vaccine. The receptor's source is an adult who received the MenACWY meningococcal vaccine as a control. The rearrangement links TRBV5-4 to TRBJ2-3; D unresolved. The CDR3: CASSSPESDTQYF. CDR3 bases: TGTGCCAGCAGCTCCCCAGAGTCAGATACGCAGTATTTT.